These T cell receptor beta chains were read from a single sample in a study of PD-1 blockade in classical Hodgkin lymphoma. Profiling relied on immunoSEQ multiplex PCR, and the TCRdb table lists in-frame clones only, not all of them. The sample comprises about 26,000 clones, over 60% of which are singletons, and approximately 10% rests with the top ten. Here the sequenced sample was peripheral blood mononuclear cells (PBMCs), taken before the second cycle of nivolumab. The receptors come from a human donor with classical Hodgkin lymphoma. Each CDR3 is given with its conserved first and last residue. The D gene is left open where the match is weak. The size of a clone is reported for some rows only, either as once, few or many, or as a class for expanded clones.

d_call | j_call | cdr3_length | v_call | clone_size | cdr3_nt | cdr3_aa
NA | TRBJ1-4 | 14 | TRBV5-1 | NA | TGTGCCAGCAGGCAGGGAGCTACTAATGAAAAACTGTTTTTT | CASRQGATNEKLFF
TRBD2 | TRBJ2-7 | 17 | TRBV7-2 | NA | TGTGCCAGCAGCGGGCAGACGGGACTAGCGGGGGGGTACGAGCAGTACTTC | CASSGQTGLAGGYEQYF
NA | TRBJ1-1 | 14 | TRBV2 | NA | TGTGCCAGCATACGAAGACAGTCGAACACTGAAGCTTTCTTT | CASIRRQSNTEAFF
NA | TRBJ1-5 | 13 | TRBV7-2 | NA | TGTGCCAGCAGCGTCCGAGGGGGTCAGCCCCAGCATTTT | CASSVRGGQPQHF
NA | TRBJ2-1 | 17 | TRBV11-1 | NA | TGTGCCAGCAGCTCCTACCCAGAGAAGGTAACGTACAATGAGCAGTTCTTC | CASSSYPEKVTYNEQFF
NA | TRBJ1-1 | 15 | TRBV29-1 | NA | TGCAGCGTCGCTCAGGGGTGGGGGATGTCCACTGAAGCTTTCTTT | CSVAQGWGMSTEAFF
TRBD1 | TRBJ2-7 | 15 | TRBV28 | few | TGTGCCAGCAGTACACCGGGACAGGCCTCCTACGAGCAGTACTTC | CASSTPGQASYEQYF
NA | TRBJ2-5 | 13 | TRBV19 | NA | TGTGCCAGTAGTATAGGACTCCAAGAGACCCAGTACTTC | CASSIGLQETQYF
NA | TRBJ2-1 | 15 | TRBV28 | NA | TGTGCCAGCTCCCGAGGGGCGCTCGGCTACAATGAGCAGTTCTTC | CASSRGALGYNEQFF
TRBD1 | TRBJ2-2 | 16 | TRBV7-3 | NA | TGTGCCAGCAGCTTAACCCAGGGGGTTAACACCGGGGAGCTGTTTTTT | CASSLTQGVNTGELFF
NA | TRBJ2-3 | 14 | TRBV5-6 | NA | TGTGCCAGCAGCAAGGACGGAAGCACAGATACGCAGTATTTT | CASSKDGSTDTQYF
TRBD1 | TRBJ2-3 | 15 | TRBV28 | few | TGTGCCAGCAATCCTGGACAGGGTGGGGCAGATACGCAGTATTTT | CASNPGQGGADTQYF
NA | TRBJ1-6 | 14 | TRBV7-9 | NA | TGTGCCAGCAACGAACCACCCTCTAATTCACCCCTCCACTTT | CASNEPPSNSPLHF
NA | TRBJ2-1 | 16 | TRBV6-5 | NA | TGTGCCAGCAGTTTCACGGCTATCAGGTACTACAATGAGCAGTTCTTC | CASSFTAIRYYNEQFF
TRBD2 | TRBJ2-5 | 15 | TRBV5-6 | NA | TGTGCCAGCAGCTTCCCGGGGGGGCCTGAGGAGACCCAGTACTTC | CASSFPGGPEETQYF
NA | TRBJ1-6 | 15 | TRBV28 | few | TGTGCCAGCACCCTTGCTGGCAGGGACCTTTCACCCCTCCACTTT | CASTLAGRDLSPLHF
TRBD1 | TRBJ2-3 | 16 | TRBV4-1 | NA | TGCGCCAGCAGCCAAGGGATAACAGGGGCTGGAGATACGCAGTATTTT | CASSQGITGAGDTQYF
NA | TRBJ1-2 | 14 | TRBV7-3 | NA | TGTGCCAGCAGCTTAAACTTCCAGGGCTATGGCTACACCTTC | CASSLNFQGYGYTF
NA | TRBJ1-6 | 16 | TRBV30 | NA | TGTGCCTGGAGCATCGAGGCCAGCTCCTATAATTCACCCCTCCACTTT | CAWSIEASSYNSPLHF
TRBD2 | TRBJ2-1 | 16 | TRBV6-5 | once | TGTGCCAGCAGTTACGGGACTAGCGGGAGATTTGATGAGCAGTTCTTC | CASSYGTSGRFDEQFF
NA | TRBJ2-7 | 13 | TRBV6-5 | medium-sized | TGTGCCAGCAGTTACAGAGGGGGTAACGAGCAGTACTTC | CASSYRGGNEQYF
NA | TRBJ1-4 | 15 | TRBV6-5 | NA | TGTGCCAGCAGTTACAGCGGGGGACCCAATGAAAAACTGTTTTTT | CASSYSGGPNEKLFF
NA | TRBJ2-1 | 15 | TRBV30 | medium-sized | TGTGCCTGGAGTGTCGGGACCCCTTCCTACAATGAGCAGTTCTTC | CAWSVGTPSYNEQFF
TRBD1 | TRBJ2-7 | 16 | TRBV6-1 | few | TGTGCCAGCAGTGCCAGGAACAGGGGGCCAACCTACGAGCAGTACTTC | CASSARNRGPTYEQYF
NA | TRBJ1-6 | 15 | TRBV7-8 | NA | TGTGCCAGCCGGCACAGGAGCTCCTATAATTCACCCCTCCACTTT | CASRHRSSYNSPLHF
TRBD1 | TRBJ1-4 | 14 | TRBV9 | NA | TGTGCCAGCAGCCGGGACAGGGGTAATGAAAAACTGTTTTTT | CASSRDRGNEKLFF
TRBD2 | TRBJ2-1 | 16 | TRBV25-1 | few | TGTGCCAGCAGTGAATCAACTAGCGGGGGGGCCGATGAGCAGTTCTTC | CASSESTSGGADEQFF
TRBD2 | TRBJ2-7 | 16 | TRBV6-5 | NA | TGTGCCAGCAGTTACGGGACGGGAGGGCACCCCTACGAGCAGTACTTC | CASSYGTGGHPYEQYF
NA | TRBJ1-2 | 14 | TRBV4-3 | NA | TGCGCCAGCAGCCAAGATCGGGGGCCTTATGGCTACACCTTC | CASSQDRGPYGYTF
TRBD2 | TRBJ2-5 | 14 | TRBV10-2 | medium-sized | TGCGCCAGCAGTCTAGCGGGACCCCAAGAGACCCAGTACTTC | CASSLAGPQETQYF
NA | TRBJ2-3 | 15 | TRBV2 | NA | TGTGCCAGCAGAGACTGGGGCCGGGGCTCAGATACGCAGTATTTT | CASRDWGRGSDTQYF
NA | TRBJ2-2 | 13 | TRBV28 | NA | TGTGCCAGCAGTTTATGGGATACCGGGGAGCTGTTTTTT | CASSLWDTGELFF
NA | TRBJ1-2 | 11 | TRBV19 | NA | TGTGCCTCTCAGGGGAACTATGGCTACACCTTC | CASQGNYGYTF
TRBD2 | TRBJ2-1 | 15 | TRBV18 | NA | TGTGCCAGCTCCCAACCCGGGGGGGACTACAATGAGCAGTTCTTC | CASSQPGGDYNEQFF
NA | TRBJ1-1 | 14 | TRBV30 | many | TGTGCCTGGAGTGTGGGTGTTGGGAACACTGAAGCTTTCTTT | CAWSVGVGNTEAFF
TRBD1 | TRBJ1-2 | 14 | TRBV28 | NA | TGTGCCAGCAGGGGACAGGGACTTTACTATGGCTACACCTTC | CASRGQGLYYGYTF
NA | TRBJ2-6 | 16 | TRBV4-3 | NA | TGCGCCAGCAGCCCAGGCGGGTTTTCTGGGGCCAACGTCCTGACTTTC | CASSPGGFSGANVLTF
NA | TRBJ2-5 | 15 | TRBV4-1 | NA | TGCGCCAGCAGCCAAGGGCATGGAGGCCAAGAGACCCAGTACTTC | CASSQGHGGQETQYF
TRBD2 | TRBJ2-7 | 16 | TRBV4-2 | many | TGTGCCAGCAGCCAAGACGGTAGCGGGAGTCGGTACGAGCAGTACTTC | CASSQDGSGSRYEQYF
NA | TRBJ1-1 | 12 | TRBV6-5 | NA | TGTGCCAGCAGTTACTCGAACACTGAAGCTTTCTTT | CASSYSNTEAFF
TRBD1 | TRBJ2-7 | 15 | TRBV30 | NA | TGTGCCTGGAGTTGGGACAGCACTGTCTCCTACGAGCAGTACTTC | CAWSWDSTVSYEQYF
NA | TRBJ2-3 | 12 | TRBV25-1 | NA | TGTGCCAGCAGTGAATTCACAGATACGCAGTATTTT | CASSEFTDTQYF
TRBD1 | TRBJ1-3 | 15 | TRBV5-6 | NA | TGTGCCAGCAGCAGCATCCCGGGACAGGGAAACACCATATATTTT | CASSSIPGQGNTIYF
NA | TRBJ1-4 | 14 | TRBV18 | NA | TGTGCCAGCTCACCAGGGGGCCCTAATGAAAAACTGTTTTTT | CASSPGGPNEKLFF
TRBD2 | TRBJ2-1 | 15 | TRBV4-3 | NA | TGCGCCAGCAGCCAAGAGCCTAGCGGGAGGGCGGAGCAGTTCTTC | CASSQEPSGRAEQFF
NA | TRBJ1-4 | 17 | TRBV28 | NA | TGTGCCAGCAGTTTAGTCCTGGGGGCAGGAGAAAATGAAAAACTGTTTTTT | CASSLVLGAGENEKLFF
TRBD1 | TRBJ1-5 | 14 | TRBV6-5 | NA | TGTGCCAGCAGCCGGGGACAGGGGTATCAGCCCCAGCATTTT | CASSRGQGYQPQHF
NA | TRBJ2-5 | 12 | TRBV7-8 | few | TGTGCCAGCAGCTTATATGTGGAGACCCAGTACTTC | CASSLYVETQYF
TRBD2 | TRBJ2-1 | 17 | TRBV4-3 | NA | TGCGCCAGCAGCCAAGATCGGACTAGCGGCTCCTACAATGAGCAGTTCTTC | CASSQDRTSGSYNEQFF
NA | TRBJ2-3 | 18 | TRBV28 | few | TGTGCCAGCAGTTATTCGGGGCGGAGGGGCAAGGGCACAGATACGCAGTATTTT | CASSYSGRRGKGTDTQYF
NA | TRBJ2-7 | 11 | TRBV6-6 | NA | TGTGCCACCATTGGTTCGGGCGAGCAGTACTTC | CATIGSGEQYF